The 23 T cell receptor beta chains listed next were all sequenced from one sample in a study of CD8 T cells in Susac syndrome. The RNA input was 0.5 to 1 ug, and it was reverse transcribed with random hexamers. TCRdb re-analysed the immunoSEQ multiplex PCR reads in MiXCR, keeping a single row per CDR3 protein. The sample lists some 180,000 distinct CDR3 sequences, about 95% seen once, with 0.099% in the top ten. Specimen: CD4+ T cells from PBMCs. These receptors were taken from a human donor with Susac syndrome.

V and J are TRBV20-1 and TRBJ2-1, with 13 bases matching TRBD2. V was pared by 4 bases and J by 5 bases, with 5 bases of the junction left unmatched. CDR1 is DFQATT, CDR2 SNEGSKA, per germline (reference sequence). CDR3 length: 15 residues. CDR3 in amino acids: CSATSGLAGHNEQFF. The CDR3 bases are TGCAGTGCTACCTCGGGACTAGCGGGGCACAATGAGCAGTTCTTC.

The chain couples TRBV20-1 to TRBJ2-7; 9 bases match TRBD2. CDR3 length: 16 residues. Germline loops: CDR1 DFQATT, CDR2 SNEGSKA (reference sequence). Trimming removed 2 bases from V and 1 base from J; junction bases left unmatched: 9. The CDR3 loop is CSARPPLAGHSYEQYF. CDR3 coding DNA: TGCAGTGCTAGACCCCCACTAGCGGGTCATTCCTACGAGCAGTACTTC.

This chain joins TRBV7-6 and TRBJ2-1, with D possibly being TRBD2 (7 bases). Germline V gives CDR1 SGHVS, CDR2 FNYEAQ. This CDR3 is 16 amino acids long. The germline V and J ends were trimmed by 5 bases and 4 bases, with 18 bases remaining between them. CDR3 nucleotide sequence: TGTGCCAGCAGCGGTCTAACTGGGAGGGGGTACAATGAGCAGTTCTTC. Translated: CASSGLTGRGYNEQFF.

The chain carries TRBV20-1 and TRBJ2-7; 7 nucleotides match TRBD2. Germline V gene data show CDR1 as DFQATT and CDR2 as SNEGSKA (reference sequence). The V gene end was trimmed by 5 bases and the J gene end by 6 bases; junction bases not matched to a gene: 10. The CDR3 runs to 13 residues. CDR3 nucleotides: TGCAGTGCTCAGACGACTAGCTTGGGCGAGCAGTACTTC. Its protein product is CSAQTTSLGEQYF.

The gene calls are TRBV11-2 and TRBJ2-1; 11 bases match TRBD2. The length of the CDR3 is 15 residues. With V trimmed by 6 bases and J by 4 bases, 5 bases remained unmatched. Germline loops: CDR1 SGHAT, CDR2 FQNNGV. CDR3 nucleotide sequence: TGTGCCAGCAGGACTAGCGGGATAGGGTACAATGAGCAGTTCTTC. Its protein is CASRTSGIGYNEQFF.

The J gene is TRBJ2-5, the V gene TRBV29-1; a weak D match, TRBD2 (6 bases). The ends were cut back, 7 bases at V and 5 bases at J, with 17 bases in the middle. CDR3 length equals 13 residues. Per germline, CDR1 SQVTM and CDR2 ANQGSEA. The CDR3 is CSAGGPGMETQYF. The CDR3 nucleotides read TGCAGCGCCGGGGGACCCGGGATGGAGACCCAGTACTTC. Full variable domain (rest looked up from reference TRBV29-1 and TRBJ2-5): SAVISQKPSRDICQRGTSLTIQCQVDSQVTMMFWYRQQPGQSLTLIATANQGSEATYESGFVIDKFPISRPNLTFSTLTVSNMSPEDSSIYLCSAGGPGMETQYFGPGTRLLVL.

CDR3 in amino acids: CASSIHSAASSYEQYF. Here the CDR3 DNA reads TGTGCCAGTAGTATCCATAGCGCCGCCAGCTCCTACGAGCAGTACTTC. The chain is built from TRBV19 and TRBJ2-7; D might be TRBD2 (5 bases). V was shortened by 3 bases and J by 0 bases, with 15 bases between the two germline ends. Germline lookup yields CDR1 LNHDA and CDR2 SQIVND (reference sequence). This CDR3 is built from 16 residues.

This rearrangement joins TRBV12-3 or TRBV12-4 to TRBJ2-7; 10 nucleotides match TRBD2. The CDR3 extends over 13 amino acids. Trimming cost V 7 bases and J 5 bases; bases outside gene matches: 5. This CDR3 reads CASIERGGHEQYF. CDR3 DNA sequence: TGTGCCAGCATCGAGCGGGGGGGTCACGAGCAGTACTTC.

This clonotype was counted between two and nine times. This chain joins TRBV9 and TRBJ1-1; maybe TRBD1 (5 bases). V was shortened by 2 bases and J by 1 base, with 6 bases between the two germline ends. CDR3 size: 13 residues. Germline CDR1 SGDLS, CDR2 YYNGEE. The CDR3 coding sequence is TGTGCCAGCAGCGTCACAGGGAACACTGAAGCTTTCTTT. Residues: CASSVTGNTEAFF.

The chain has TRBV18 and TRBJ2-2; 9 nucleotides agree with TRBD1. V lost 6 bases, J lost 6 bases, and 8 bases stayed unmatched. Germline V gene lookup returns CDR1 KGHSH and CDR2 LQKENI. CDR3 length: 15 residues. CDR3 amino acids: CASSQGQGFSGELFF. The CDR3 coding sequence is TGTGCCAGCTCCCAGGGACAGGGATTCTCCGGGGAGCTGTTTTTT.

The chain has TRBV5-1 and TRBJ1-5; D remains unclear. Germline lookup yields CDR1 SGHRS and CDR2 YFSETQ. The CDR3 spans 15 residues. V was shortened by 0 bases and J by 5 bases, with 12 bases between the two germline ends. This chain's CDR3 is CASSLDGEYDQPQHF. The CDR3 nucleotides read TGCGCCAGCAGCTTGGATGGGGAGTACGATCAGCCCCAGCATTTT. Full variable domain (rest looked up from reference TRBV5-1 and TRBJ1-5): KAGVTQTPRYLIKTRGQQVTLSCSPISGHRSVSWYQQTPGQGLQFLFEYFSETQRNKGNFPGRFSGRQFSNSRSEMNVSTLELGDSALYLCASSLDGEYDQPQHFGDGTRLSIL.

The chain uses TRBV9 and TRBJ1-1, with D possibly being TRBD1 (5 bases). The CDR3 runs 16 residues. Germline CDR1 reads SGDLS; CDR2 reads YYNGEE. V was cut by 0 bases and J by 2 bases, with 14 bases left in between. The CDR3 reads CASSVEVGARNTEAFF. CDR3 sequence (DNA): TGTGCCAGCAGCGTAGAAGTAGGGGCCAGAAACACTGAAGCTTTCTTT.

The chain couples TRBV20-1 to TRBJ2-1; the match to TRBD2 covers 11 bases. The CDR3 extends over 15 amino acids. The junction had 6 bases not matched to a gene; V was cut back by 0 bases and J by 8 bases. Germline V gene data show CDR1 as DFQATT and CDR2 as SNEGSKA (reference sequence). The CDR3 sequence is CSARDGELAGDEQFF. CDR3 nucleotide sequence: TGCAGTGCTAGAGATGGAGAACTAGCGGGGGATGAGCAGTTCTTC.

The V call is TRBV20-1, the J call TRBJ1-2; 9 bases align to TRBD1. V dropped 1 base and J dropped 6; count of bases not matched to a gene: 3. The CDR3 is 13 amino acids. Germline loops: CDR1 DFQATT, CDR2 SNEGSKA (reference sequence). The CDR3 nucleotides are TGCAGTGCTAGAGGGGACAGGGTCGATGGCTACACCTTC. As protein: CSARGDRVDGYTF.

The chain employs TRBV11-2 and TRBJ1-1; no firm D call. V shed 2 bases and J shed 5 bases, with 18 bases lying between them. The CDR3 covers 16 residues. Germline CDR1 and CDR2: SGHAT and FQNNGV. The CDR3 loop reads CASSLTPTWAGTEAFF. The CDR3 DNA follows: TGTGCCAGCAGCTTAACCCCAACGTGGGCGGGAACTGAAGCTTTCTTT.

Turning to this clonotype: Its ends do not fully match the called genes, so a read error is possible. The chain uses TRBV7-2 and TRBJ2-3; 8 bases match TRBD2. The CDR3 consists of 16 residues. Germline-derived CDR1 and CDR2 are SGHTA and FQGNSA. The CDR3 nucleotides read TGTGCCAGCACCTTAGACGGGAGGGCCTCAACAGATACGCAGTATTTT. Residues: CASTLDGRASTDTQYF.

The J gene is TRBJ1-2, the V gene TRBV2; D not resolved. The CDR3 spans 12 residues. Germline values: CDR1 SNHLY, CDR2 FYNNEI. V shed 11 bases and J shed 0 bases, with 10 bases lying between them. This CDR3 is CASTRSNYGYTF. In DNA form, the CDR3 reads TGTGCCTCCACCAGGTCTAACTATGGCTACACCTTC.

V usage is TRBV4-2 and J usage is TRBJ1-5; D might be TRBD1 (5 bases). Germline V CDR1 and CDR2: LGHNA, YNFKEQ. The germline V and J ends were trimmed by 1 base and 5 bases, with 6 bases remaining between them. The CDR3 extends over 13 amino acids. The DNA for the CDR3 is TGTGCCAGCAGCCAAGGGGACTATCAGCCCCAGCATTTT. Translating gives CASSQGDYQPQHF.

This chain links TRBV29-1 with TRBJ1-1; D call uncertain. In germline, CDR1 is SQVTM, CDR2 ANQGSEA. The CDR3 is 14 amino acids. Trimming left V 2 bases short and J 2 bases short, with 12 bases between. In DNA form, the CDR3 reads TGCAGCGTTGAAATGGTTAAGGGCAACACTGAAGCTTTCTTT. It translates to CSVEMVKGNTEAFF.

This clonotype was detected only once. The rearrangement links TRBV2 to TRBJ2-5; a possible D gene is TRBD2 (6 bases). The CDR3 sequence is 14 residues long. The germline gives CDR1 SNHLY, CDR2 FYNNEI. Trimming pared 2 bases from V and 3 bases from J, leaving 10 bases between. The CDR3 is CASSERRGEETQYF. DNA for the CDR3: TGTGCCAGCAGTGAAAGGAGGGGCGAAGAGACCCAGTACTTC. Supplemented by reference TRBV2 and TRBJ2-5, the full variable domain reads EPEVTQTPSHQVTQMGQEVILRCVPISNHLYFYWYRQILGQKVEFLVSFYNNEISEKSEIFDDQFSVERPDGSNFTLKIRSTKLEDSAMYFCASSERRGEETQYFGPGTRLLVL.

The V and J genes are TRBV6-2 or TRBV6-3 and TRBJ1-1; TRBD1 is a possible D gene (6 bases). There are 14 residues in the CDR3. CDR1 MNHEY and CDR2 SVGEGT come from the germline V gene. V was cut by 8 bases and J by 4 bases, with 17 bases left in between. CDR3 protein: CASGEPQGITEAFF. DNA of the CDR3: TGTGCCAGCGGGGAACCTCAGGGGATCACTGAAGCTTTCTTT.

This chain joins TRBV20-1 and TRBJ2-7, with D possibly being TRBD1 (5 bases). The germline V and J ends were trimmed by 3 bases and 3 bases, with 9 bases remaining between them. Germline values: CDR1 DFQATT, CDR2 SNEGSKA (reference sequence). The CDR3 is 12 residues long. CDR3 nucleotides: TGCAGTGCTAGGTCACAGGACTACGAGCAGTACTTC. Residues: CSARSQDYEQYF.

The chain is built from TRBV20-1 and TRBJ1-1; D perhaps matches TRBD1 (5 bases). CDR3 size: 15 residues. Germline V CDR1 and CDR2: DFQATT, SNEGSKA (reference sequence). V was clipped by 3 bases and J by 6 bases, with 20 bases between them. Here the CDR3 DNA reads TGCAGTGCTAGCCCTCTAGATAGGGGCATGGCTGAAGCTTTCTTT. It specifies CSASPLDRGMAEAFF.